This T cell receptor beta chain was obtained from a study of blood T cell repertoires in COVID-19. About the study: Sample material is recorded as cDNA or gDNA derived from T cells, B-cell-depleted T cells, or PBMCs.

The protocol was immunoSEQ multiplex PCR, while the TCRdb copy is restricted to in-frame clones and leaves out a portion. The sample has 300,000 to 350,000 clones; roughly 87% are singletons. J lost 3 bases, V lost 1 base, and 2 bases had no gene match. The CDR3 consists of 15 residues. Germline CDR1 is SGHTA and CDR2 is FQGNSA. Material for sequencing was peripheral blood. The clonotype originates from a man aged 30-40 years with COVID-19, enrolled during active disease. This sequence joins TRBV7-2 and TRBJ2-1; 8 bases align to TRBD2. The CDR3 spells CASSLGTSIYNEQFF. The DNA for the CDR3 is TGTGCCAGCAGCTTAGGGACTAGCATCTACAATGAGCAGTTCTTC.